The rows below give T cell receptor beta chains drawn from one sample of a study of T cell responses to AZD1222 COVID-19 vaccine. The protocol was immunoSEQ multiplex PCR, while the TCRdb copy is restricted to in-frame clones and leaves out a portion. The data show some 120,000 clones, just over 85% seen once. The specimen was peripheral blood, collected on day 0 of AZD1222 vaccination. These receptors came from an adult in good health. CDR3s include the opening cysteine and the closing phenylalanine or tryptophan. A D gene is named only where the DNA matches it firmly. Clone size is shown for a subset of rows, as once, few, many or a class of expanded clone.

v_gene,abundance,j_gene,d_gene,CDR3aa,CDR3nt
TRBV19,-,TRBJ2-7,-,CASLRATAGISYEQYF,TGTGCCAGCCTCAGGGCGACAGCGGGTATCTCCTACGAGCAGTACTTC
TRBV6-5,-,TRBJ1-3,-,CASTQGDSGNTIYF,TGTGCCAGTACCCAAGGGGATTCTGGAAACACCATATATTTT
TRBV19,-,TRBJ2-1,TRBD1,CASSPGTANNEQFF,TGTGCCAGTTCCCCCGGGACAGCAAACAATGAGCAGTTCTTC
TRBV5-1,-,TRBJ2-5,TRBD1,CASSWDSALTQYF,TGCGCCAGCAGCTGGGACAGCGCTTTAACCCAGTACTTC
TRBV5-6,-,TRBJ2-7,-,CASSPGGREQYF,TGTGCCAGCAGTCCAGGGGGGCGGGAGCAGTACTTC
TRBV29-1,-,TRBJ2-1,-,CSRTGTRGNEQFF,TGCAGCCGAACAGGGACTCGGGGCAATGAGCAGTTCTTC
TRBV7-2,-,TRBJ1-6,-,CASSLELTARGNSPLHF,TGTGCCAGCAGCTTAGAGCTGACTGCCCGGGGTAATTCACCCCTCCACTTT
TRBV7-9,once,TRBJ1-4,-,CASSLGQLNEKLFF,TGTGCCAGCAGCTTAGGGCAGCTTAATGAAAAACTGTTTTTT
TRBV5-1,-,TRBJ2-7,TRBD1,CASSSGGHEQYF,TGCGCCAGCAGCTCAGGGGGACACGAGCAGTACTTC
TRBV10-2,few,TRBJ2-1,-,CASGMWQLNEQFF,TGCGCCAGCGGGATGTGGCAGCTCAATGAGCAGTTCTTC
TRBV27,-,TRBJ1-3,TRBD1,CASSPGTASGNTIYF,TGTGCCAGCAGTCCCGGGACAGCCTCTGGAAACACCATATATTTT
TRBV10-1,-,TRBJ2-5,TRBD2,CASSGTSGRETQYF,TGCGCCAGCAGTGGGACTAGCGGGAGGGAGACCCAGTACTTC
TRBV4-1,few,TRBJ1-5,-,CASSRMGDGNQPQHF,TGCGCCAGCAGCCGCATGGGGGACGGCAATCAGCCCCAGCATTTT
TRBV7-9,-,TRBJ2-2,-,CASSVTGSSNTGELFF,TGTGCCAGCAGCGTAACAGGTTCCTCAAACACCGGGGAGCTGTTTTTT
TRBV24-1,-,TRBJ2-7,-,CATSDLAGGDEQYF,TGTGCCACCAGTGATTTGGCAGGGGGGGACGAGCAGTACTTC
TRBV24-1,-,TRBJ2-5,-,CATSDPSVQETQYF,TGTGCCACCAGTGATCCTAGTGTTCAAGAGACCCAGTACTTC
TRBV7-2,-,TRBJ1-1,-,CASSFISEAFF,TGTGCCAGCAGTTTTATCAGTGAAGCTTTCTTT
TRBV4-1,-,TRBJ2-1,TRBD2,CASSPRAGVVHNEQFF,TGCGCCAGCAGCCCGAGAGCGGGAGTTGTCCACAATGAGCAGTTCTTC
TRBV18,-,TRBJ1-2,-,CASSPGHVANYGYTF,TGTGCCAGCTCACCCGGACACGTAGCTAACTATGGCTACACCTTC
TRBV3-1/TRBV3-2,-,TRBJ1-3,-,CASSQADTRRNTIYF,TGTGCCAGCAGCCAAGCGGACACCAGGAGAAACACCATATATTTT
TRBV19,-,TRBJ2-3,-,CASSMWQGSTDTQYF,TGTGCCAGTAGTATGTGGCAGGGGAGCACAGATACGCAGTATTTT
TRBV10-3,-,TRBJ2-1,TRBD2,CATRLAGTYNEQFF,TGTGCCACCAGACTAGCGGGGACCTACAATGAGCAGTTCTTC
TRBV3-1/TRBV3-2,-,TRBJ1-3,-,CASSQQPVAGNTIYF,TGTGCCAGCAGCCAACAACCGGTAGCCGGAAACACCATATATTTT
TRBV9,-,TRBJ1-6,-,CASSVGVSGPLHF,TGTGCCAGCAGCGTAGGGGTTAGTGGACCCCTCCACTTT
TRBV4-2,-,TRBJ2-7,-,CASSQVRELSYEQYF,TGTGCCAGCAGCCAAGTACGGGAGTTATCCTACGAGCAGTACTTC
TRBV9,-,TRBJ1-3,-,CASSLHGNTIYF,TGTGCCAGCAGCTTGCATGGAAACACCATATATTTT
TRBV28,-,TRBJ2-1,TRBD2,CASSLALAGAGEQFF,TGTGCCAGCAGTTTGGCGCTAGCGGGAGCAGGGGAGCAGTTCTTC
TRBV2,-,TRBJ2-7,TRBD1,CASAGTVTSYEQYF,TGTGCCAGCGCCGGGACAGTTACCTCCTACGAGCAGTACTTC
TRBV2,-,TRBJ2-3,TRBD2,CASSELAGGTDTQYF,TGTGCCAGCAGTGAACTAGCGGGAGGCACAGATACGCAGTATTTT
TRBV7-8,-,TRBJ2-7,TRBD2,CASSPGTNPYEQYF,TGTGCCAGCAGCCCCGGGACTAACCCTTACGAGCAGTACTTC
TRBV27,-,TRBJ2-2,-,CASGRLITGELFF,TGTGCCAGCGGACGGCTCATCACCGGGGAGCTGTTTTTT
TRBV5-1,-,TRBJ2-3,-,CASSWVPSTDTQYF,TGCGCCAGCAGCTGGGTCCCCAGCACAGATACGCAGTATTTT
TRBV5-4,-,TRBJ2-2,-,CASSFEGWGSGTGELFF,TGTGCCAGCAGCTTCGAGGGTTGGGGGAGCGGCACCGGGGAGCTGTTTTTT
TRBV30,many,TRBJ1-1,-,CAWSTGFMNTEAFF,TGTGCCTGGAGCACGGGCTTCATGAACACTGAAGCTTTCTTT
TRBV19,-,TRBJ1-5,TRBD1,CASSLTGGRQPQHF,TGTGCCAGTAGCCTGACAGGGGGCCGGCAGCCCCAGCATTTT